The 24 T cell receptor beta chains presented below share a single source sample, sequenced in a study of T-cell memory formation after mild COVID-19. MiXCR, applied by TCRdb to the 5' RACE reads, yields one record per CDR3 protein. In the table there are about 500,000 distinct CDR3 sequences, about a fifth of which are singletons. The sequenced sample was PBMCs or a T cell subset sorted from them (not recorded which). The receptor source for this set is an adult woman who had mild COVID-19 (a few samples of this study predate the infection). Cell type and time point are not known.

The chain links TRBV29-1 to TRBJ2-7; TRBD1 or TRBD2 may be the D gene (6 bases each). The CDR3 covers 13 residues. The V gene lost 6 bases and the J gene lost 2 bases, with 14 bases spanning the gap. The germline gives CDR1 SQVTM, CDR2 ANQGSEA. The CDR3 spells CSVGGPPPYEQYF. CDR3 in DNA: TGCAGCGTCGGGGGCCCCCCTCCCTACGAGCAGTACTTC.

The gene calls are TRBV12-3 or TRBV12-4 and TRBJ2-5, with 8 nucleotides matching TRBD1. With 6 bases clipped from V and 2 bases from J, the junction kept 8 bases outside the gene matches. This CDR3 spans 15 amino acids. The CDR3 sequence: CASSPWTGRQETQYF. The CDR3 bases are TGTGCCAGCAGCCCTTGGACAGGGAGACAAGAGACCCAGTACTTC.

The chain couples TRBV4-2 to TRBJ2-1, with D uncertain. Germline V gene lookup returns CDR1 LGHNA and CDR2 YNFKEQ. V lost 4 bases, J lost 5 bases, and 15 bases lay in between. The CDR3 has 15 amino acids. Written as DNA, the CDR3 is TGTGCCAGCAGCCCACGGATAGGCCTCAACAATGAGCAGTTCTTC. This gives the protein CASSPRIGLNNEQFF.

CDR3 loop: CASSDSGRRADTQYF. The CDR3 bases are TGTGCCAGCAGTGACTCGGGGAGGAGGGCAGATACGCAGTATTTT. This rearrangement joins TRBV6-4 to TRBJ2-3; D possibly corresponds to TRBD2 (6 bases). Trimming shortened V by 0 bases and J by 4 bases, and 11 bases separated the two germline ends. The CDR3 extends over 15 amino acids. The V gene's germline CDR1 is MRHNA and CDR2 SNTAGT.

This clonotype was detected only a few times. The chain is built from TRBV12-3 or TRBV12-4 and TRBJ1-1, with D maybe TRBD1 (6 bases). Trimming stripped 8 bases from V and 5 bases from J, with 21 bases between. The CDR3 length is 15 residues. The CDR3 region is CASASSMGGATEAFF. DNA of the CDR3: TGTGCCAGCGCGTCCTCGATGGGGGGCGCGACTGAAGCTTTCTTT.

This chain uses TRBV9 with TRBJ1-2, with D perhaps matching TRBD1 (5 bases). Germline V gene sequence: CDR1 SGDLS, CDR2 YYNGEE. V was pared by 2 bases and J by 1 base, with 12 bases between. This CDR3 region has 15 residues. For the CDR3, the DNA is TGTGCCAGCAGCGTCGGGGACTACAATAACTATGGCTACACCTTC. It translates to CASSVGDYNNYGYTF.

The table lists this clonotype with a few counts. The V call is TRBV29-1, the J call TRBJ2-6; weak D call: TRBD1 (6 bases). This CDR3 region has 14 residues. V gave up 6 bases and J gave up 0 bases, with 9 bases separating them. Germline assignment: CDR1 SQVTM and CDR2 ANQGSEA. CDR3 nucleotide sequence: TGCAGCGTCGGACAGAGCTCTGGGGCCAACGTCCTGACTTTC. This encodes CSVGQSSGANVLTF.

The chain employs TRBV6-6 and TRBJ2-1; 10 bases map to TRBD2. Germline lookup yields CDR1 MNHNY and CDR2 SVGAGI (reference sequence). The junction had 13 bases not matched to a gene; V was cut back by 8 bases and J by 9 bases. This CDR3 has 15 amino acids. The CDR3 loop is CASARGASGGSEQFF. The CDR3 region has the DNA TGTGCCAGCGCTCGCGGGGCTAGCGGGGGAAGTGAGCAGTTCTTC.

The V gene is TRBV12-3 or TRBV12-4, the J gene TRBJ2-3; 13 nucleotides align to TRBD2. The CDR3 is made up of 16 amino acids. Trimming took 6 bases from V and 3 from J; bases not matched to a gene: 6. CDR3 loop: CASRFPTSGGTDTQYF. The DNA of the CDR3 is TGTGCCAGCAGGTTCCCGACTAGCGGGGGGACAGATACGCAGTATTTT.

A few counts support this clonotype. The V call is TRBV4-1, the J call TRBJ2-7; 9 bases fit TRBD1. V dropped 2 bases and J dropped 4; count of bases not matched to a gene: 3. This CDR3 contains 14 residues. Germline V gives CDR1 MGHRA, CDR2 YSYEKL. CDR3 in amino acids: CASSQSGTGYEQYF. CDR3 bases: TGCGCCAGCAGCCAATCCGGGACAGGGTACGAGCAGTACTTC.

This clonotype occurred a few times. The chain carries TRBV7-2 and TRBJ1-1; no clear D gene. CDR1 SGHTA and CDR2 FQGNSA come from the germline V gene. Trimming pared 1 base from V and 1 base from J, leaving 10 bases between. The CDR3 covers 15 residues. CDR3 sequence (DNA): TGTGCCAGCAGCTTAGGGGCAGGACCGAACACTGAAGCTTTCTTT. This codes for CASSLGAGPNTEAFF.

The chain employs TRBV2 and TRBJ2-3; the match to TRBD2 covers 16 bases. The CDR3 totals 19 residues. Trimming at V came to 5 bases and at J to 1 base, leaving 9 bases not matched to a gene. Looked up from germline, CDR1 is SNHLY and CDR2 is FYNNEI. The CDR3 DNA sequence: TGTGCCAGCAGTCTTCCGGGACTAGCGGGGGGGACGGGCACAGATACGCAGTATTTT. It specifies CASSLPGLAGGTGTDTQYF.

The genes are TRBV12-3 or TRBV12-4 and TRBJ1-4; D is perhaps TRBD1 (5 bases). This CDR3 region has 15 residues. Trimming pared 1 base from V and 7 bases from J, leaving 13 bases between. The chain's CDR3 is CASSLDAAGREKLFF. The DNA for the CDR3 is TGTGCCAGCAGTTTAGACGCTGCGGGGCGTGAAAAACTGTTTTTT.

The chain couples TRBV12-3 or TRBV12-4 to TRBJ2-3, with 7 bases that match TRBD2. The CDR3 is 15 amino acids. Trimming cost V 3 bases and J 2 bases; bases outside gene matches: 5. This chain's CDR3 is CASSFSSGNTDTQYF. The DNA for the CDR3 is TGTGCCAGCAGTTTCTCTAGCGGTAACACAGATACGCAGTATTTT.

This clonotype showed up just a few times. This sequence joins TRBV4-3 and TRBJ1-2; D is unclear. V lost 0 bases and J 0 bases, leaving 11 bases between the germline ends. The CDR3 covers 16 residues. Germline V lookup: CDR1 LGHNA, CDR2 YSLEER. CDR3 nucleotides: TGCGCCAGCAGCCAAGATCCGTTCGGAGCTAACTATGGCTACACCTTC. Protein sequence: CASSQDPFGANYGYTF.

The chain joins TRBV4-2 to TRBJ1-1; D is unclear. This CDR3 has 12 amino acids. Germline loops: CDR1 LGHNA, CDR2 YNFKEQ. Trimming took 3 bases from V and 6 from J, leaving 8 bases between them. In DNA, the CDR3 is TGTGCCAGCAGCCAGTCGAGCCCTGAAGCTTTCTTT. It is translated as CASSQSSPEAFF.

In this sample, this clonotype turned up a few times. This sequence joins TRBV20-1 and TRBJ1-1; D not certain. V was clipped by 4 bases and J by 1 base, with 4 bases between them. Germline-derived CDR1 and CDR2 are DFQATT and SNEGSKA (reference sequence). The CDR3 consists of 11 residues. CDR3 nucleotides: TGCAGTGCTAACAGGAACACTGAAGCTTTCTTT. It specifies CSANRNTEAFF.

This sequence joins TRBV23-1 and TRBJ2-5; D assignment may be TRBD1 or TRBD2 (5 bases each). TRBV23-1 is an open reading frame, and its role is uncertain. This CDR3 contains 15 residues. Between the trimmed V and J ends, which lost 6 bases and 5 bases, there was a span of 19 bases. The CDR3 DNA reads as TGCGCCAGCAGCCGGGACGGAACTAACTCGGAGACCCAGTACTTC. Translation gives CASSRDGTNSETQYF.

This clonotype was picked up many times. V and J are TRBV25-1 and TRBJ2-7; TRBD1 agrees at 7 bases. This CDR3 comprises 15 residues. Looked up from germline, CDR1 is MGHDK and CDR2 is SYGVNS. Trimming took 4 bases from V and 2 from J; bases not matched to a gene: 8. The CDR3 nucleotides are TGTGCCAGCAGTGCCTCGAACAGGGGCGCCTACGAGCAGTACTTC. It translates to CASSASNRGAYEQYF.

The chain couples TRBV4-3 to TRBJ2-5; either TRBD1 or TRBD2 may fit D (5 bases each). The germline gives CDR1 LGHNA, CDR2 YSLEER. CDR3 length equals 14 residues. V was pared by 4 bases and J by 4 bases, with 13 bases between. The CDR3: CASSPGPRLETQYF. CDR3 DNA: TGCGCCAGCAGCCCGGGACCCCGTCTAGAGACCCAGTACTTC.

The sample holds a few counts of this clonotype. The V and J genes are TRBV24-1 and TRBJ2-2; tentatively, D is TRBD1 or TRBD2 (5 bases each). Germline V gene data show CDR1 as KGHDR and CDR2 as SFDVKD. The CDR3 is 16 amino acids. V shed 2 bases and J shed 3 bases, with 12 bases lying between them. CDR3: CATSDWGPTDTGELFF. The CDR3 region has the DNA TGTGCCACCAGTGATTGGGGACCTACAGACACCGGGGAGCTGTTTTTT.

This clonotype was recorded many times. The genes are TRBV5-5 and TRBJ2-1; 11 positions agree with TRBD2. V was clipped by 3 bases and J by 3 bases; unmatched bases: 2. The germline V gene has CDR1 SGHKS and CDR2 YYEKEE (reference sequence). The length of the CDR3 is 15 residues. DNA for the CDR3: TGTGCCAGCAGCTGGACTAGCGGGTTCTACAATGAGCAGTTCTTC. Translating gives CASSWTSGFYNEQFF.

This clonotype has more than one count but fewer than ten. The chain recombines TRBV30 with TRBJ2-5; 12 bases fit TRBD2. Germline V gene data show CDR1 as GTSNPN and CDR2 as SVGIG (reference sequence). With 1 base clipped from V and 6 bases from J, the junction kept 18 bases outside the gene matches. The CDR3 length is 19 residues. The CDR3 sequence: CAWSGRTANPSGGVKTQYF. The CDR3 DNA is TGTGCCTGGAGTGGTAGGACGGCGAACCCTAGCGGGGGGGTGAAGACCCAGTACTTC.

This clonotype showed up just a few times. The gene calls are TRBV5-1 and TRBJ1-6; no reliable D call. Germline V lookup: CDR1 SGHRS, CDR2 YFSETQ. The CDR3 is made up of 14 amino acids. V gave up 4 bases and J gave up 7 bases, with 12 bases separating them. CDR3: CASSRGSSNSPLHF. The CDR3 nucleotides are TGCGCCAGCAGCCGCGGATCCAGCAATTCACCCCTCCACTTT.